This T cell receptor (beta chain) was sequenced in a study of shared clonotypes between healthy human individuals. Findings and limits, study-wide: The study drew on few donors, limiting represented genetic and exposure-history diversity.

Per the study methods: Filtering differed for immunoSEQ, which gave only junction sequences without quality scores. The table came from immunoSEQ multiplex PCR; TCRdb's copy has only in-frame clones and leaves some out. V, J and clone size derive from that table, while D and trimming were established from the DNA sequence. The repertoire holds about 700,000 clones, with around 90% as singletons. Naive CD8 cells comprised CD45RO-negative, CCR7-positively selected cells, excluding terminally differentiated effector memory CD45RA+ cells. Donors were Caucasian adults residing in Nashville, Tennessee, USA. The V gene lost 3 bases and the J gene lost 2 bases, with 12 bases spanning the gap. The CDR3 totals 15 residues. Per the germline V gene, CDR1 is KGHSH and CDR2 is LQKENI. A remark on this clone: Its specificity is not known.

The receptor's source is a man aged 25 to 45 in good health. Sequenced input: naive CD8+ T cells sorted from blood. The chain employs TRBV18 and TRBJ2-3; a weak D match, TRBD2 (6 bases). CDR3 sequence: CASSPPGGITDTQYF. The DNA of the CDR3 is TGTGCCAGCTCACCCCCCGGCGGGATCACAGATACGCAGTATTTT.